Reported below is one T cell receptor beta chain. These data are taken from a study of identical twins. MiXCR, applied by TCRdb to the 5' RACE reads, yields one record per CDR3 protein. This sample has roughly 720,000 distinct CDR3 sequences, with approximately 18% found just once. Trimming removed 0 bases from V and 10 bases from J; junction bases left unmatched: 2. The CDR3 loop spans 15 amino acids. Germline values: CDR1 KGHSH, CDR2 LQKENI. These data also formed part of another study, on T cells expressing NK-cell markers.

V usage is TRBV18 and J usage is TRBJ2-1, with TRBD2 identical over 14 bases. Specimen: PBMCs. The TCR originated in a woman between 18 and 30 years old in good health. CDR3 sequence reads: CASSPPGLAGEEQFF. CDR3 DNA: TGTGCCAGCTCACCACCGGGACTAGCGGGGGAGGAGCAGTTCTTC.